Following are 3 T cell receptor beta chains from one sample sequenced in a study of cytomegalovirus exposure and HLA in healthy donors. A multiplex PCR was run with 60 Vbeta primers and 13 Jbeta primers. Using immunoSEQ multiplex PCR, the repertoire was profiled, and TCRdb retains in-frame clones only, with some absent. The sample data list more than 85,000 clones. Material: PBMCs. All receptors come from a girl between 10 and 17 years old in good health and CMV-seropositive.

The J gene is TRBJ1-2, the V gene TRBV5-6, with 9 bases that match TRBD1. V dropped 4 bases and J dropped 4; count of bases not matched to a gene: 14. The CDR3 has 17 residues. Germline lookup yields CDR1 SGHDT and CDR2 YYEEEE. The CDR3 spells CASSPDRGKSSPYGYTF. Written as DNA, the CDR3 is TGTGCCAGCAGCCCGGACAGGGGCAAGTCGTCCCCCTATGGCTACACCTTC.

J is TRBJ1-4 and V is TRBV2; the D is unclear. Trimming took off 6 bases at V and 5 bases at J, with 7 bases between the two ends. Germline CDR1 is SNHLY and CDR2 is FYNNEI. This CDR3 region has 12 residues. DNA of the CDR3: TGTGCCAGCAGGGAACAGAATGAAAAACTGTTTTTT. This sequence encodes CASREQNEKLFF.

The chain links TRBV4-2 to TRBJ2-1, with 8 bases matching TRBD1. V lost 0 bases to trimming and J lost 4 bases; unmatched junction nucleotides: 5. This CDR3 comprises 16 residues. Looked up from germline, CDR1 is LGHNA and CDR2 is YNFKEQ. CDR3 protein: CASSQDWQGAYNEQFF. As DNA, the CDR3 is TGTGCCAGCAGCCAAGATTGGCAGGGGGCTTACAATGAGCAGTTCTTC.